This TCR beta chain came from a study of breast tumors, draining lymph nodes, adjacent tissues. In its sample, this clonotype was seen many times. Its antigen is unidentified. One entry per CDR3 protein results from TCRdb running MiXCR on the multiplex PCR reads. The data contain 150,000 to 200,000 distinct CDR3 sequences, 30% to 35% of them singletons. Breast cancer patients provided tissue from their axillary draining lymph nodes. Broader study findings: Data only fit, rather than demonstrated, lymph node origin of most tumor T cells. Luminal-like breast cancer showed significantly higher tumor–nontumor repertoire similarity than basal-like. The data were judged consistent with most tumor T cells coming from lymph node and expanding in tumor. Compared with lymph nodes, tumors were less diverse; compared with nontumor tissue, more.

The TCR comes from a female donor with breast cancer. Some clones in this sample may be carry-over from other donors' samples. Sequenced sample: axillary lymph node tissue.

For the CDR3, the DNA is TGTGCCAGCAGTTCCCCAGGACAGGGTCTTTCTAACTATGGCTACACCTTC. As protein: CASSSPGQGLSNYGYTF. The chain combines TRBV28 with TRBJ1-2, with 8 bases that match TRBD1. Germline CDR1 MDHEN, CDR2 SYDVKM. With V trimmed by 4 bases and J by 0 bases, 10 bases remained unmatched. The CDR3 has 17 residues.